This is a list of T cell receptor beta chains from one sample in a study of blood T cell repertoires in COVID-19. Data came from immunoSEQ multiplex PCR; TCRdb stores just in-frame clones and leaves some out. The sample records some 200,000 clones, roughly 80% being singletons. The sequenced sample consisted of peripheral blood. The receptors come from a woman aged 80 or over with COVID-19, enrolled during active disease. CDR3s include the opening cysteine and the closing phenylalanine or tryptophan. The order of the fields is V gene, J gene, clone size, D gene, CDR3 length, CDR3 DNA, CDR3 protein. A D gene is named only where the DNA matches it firmly. Part of the rows lack a size; the others show once, few, many or a class for expanded clones.

TRBV4-2	TRBJ1-1	-	TRBD1	15	TGTGCCAGCAGCTATCCGACAGGGCCTAACACTGAAGCTTTCTTT	CASSYPTGPNTEAFF
TRBV4-2	TRBJ2-1	once	-	14	TGTGCCAGCAGCCAAGATCTGGGGCTTGGGGAGCAGTTCTTC	CASSQDLGLGEQFF
TRBV6-5	TRBJ2-7	-	TRBD1	15	TGTGCCAGCAGTATGGGACAGGGTGTGACCTACGAGCAGTACTTC	CASSMGQGVTYEQYF
TRBV5-1	TRBJ2-3	-	TRBD1	16	TGCGCCAGCAGCACGTTGGGACAGGGGGTCGAGAGTACGCAGTATTTT	CASSTLGQGVESTQYF
TRBV7-2	TRBJ2-6	few	TRBD1	18	TGTGCCAGCAGCTTAGTGGCAGGGGGCTCCGCTGGGGCCAACGTCCTGACTTTC	CASSLVAGGSAGANVLTF
TRBV5-1	TRBJ2-1	-	-	10	TGCGCCAGCACCGGCAATGAGCAGTTCTTC	CASTGNEQFF
TRBV3-1/TRBV3-2	TRBJ2-3	-	TRBD2	18	TGTGCCAGCAGCCAAGGGACTAGCGGGGGGGCCGGCAAAGATACGCAGTATTTT	CASSQGTSGGAGKDTQYF
TRBV6-5	TRBJ2-5	-	-	16	TGTGCCAGCAGTTACTCAGTCTTCGGGGGCCAAGAGACCCAGTACTTC	CASSYSVFGGQETQYF
TRBV4-2	TRBJ1-1	-	-	14	TGTGCCAGCAGCCAATTGGGGGGTGGAACTGAAGCTTTCTTT	CASSQLGGGTEAFF
TRBV7-8	TRBJ2-7	-	TRBD1	14	TGTGCCAGCAGCTCCCGGGACAGGATTTACGAGCAGTACTTC	CASSSRDRIYEQYF
TRBV10-2	TRBJ2-5	-	-	13	TGCGCCAGCAGTGAGTCCGCAGGGGAGACCCAGTACTTC	CASSESAGETQYF
TRBV7-2	TRBJ2-1	-	TRBD2	15	TGTGCCAGCAGCGAGACGGGACTAGCGGGGGCCGAGCAGTTCTTC	CASSETGLAGAEQFF
TRBV28	TRBJ1-5	-	-	15	TGTGCCAGCAGTTCCACAGGGAATAGCAATCAGCCCCAGCATTTT	CASSSTGNSNQPQHF
TRBV5-6	TRBJ1-2	once	TRBD1	15	TGTGCCAGCAGCTCAAGACAGGGCACAGTCTATGGCTACACCTTC	CASSSRQGTVYGYTF
TRBV29-1	TRBJ1-1	-	TRBD1	13	TGCAGCGCTGGACAGGGGCCCAACACTGAAGCTTTCTTT	CSAGQGPNTEAFF
TRBV6-1	TRBJ1-5	-	-	15	TGTGCCAGCAGGGAAGGACCCGGGGAGGATCAGCCCCAGCATTTT	CASREGPGEDQPQHF
TRBV7-3	TRBJ2-1	-	-	15	TGTGCCAGCAGCACGGACAGTTTCTCCTACAATGAGCAGTTCTTC	CASSTDSFSYNEQFF
TRBV28	TRBJ1-2	-	-	13	TGTGCCAGCAGTTTAGTGGGACAAAGTGGCTACACCTTC	CASSLVGQSGYTF
TRBV3-1/TRBV3-2	TRBJ1-1	-	-	12	TGTGCCAGCAGCGGCGACGGACAAGAAGCTTTCTTT	CASSGDGQEAFF
TRBV6-5	TRBJ1-2	-	TRBD1	14	TGTGCCAGCAGTCCACAGGGGTCGAACTATGGCTACACCTTC	CASSPQGSNYGYTF